This entry features one T cell receptor beta chain sequence. What it binds is unknown. The entry originates in a study of blood T cells in healthy people across ages. General study points: Among T cells, TCR beta diversity per million cells dropped roughly linearly as age rose. The study regarded diversity estimates from one million T cells as underestimates.

Germline lookup yields CDR1 SGHVS and CDR2 FNYEAQ. The CDR3 contains 14 residues. V was trimmed by 2 bases and J by 2 bases, leaving 10 bases between them. Through a sample-barcoded 5' primer and a J-beta primer mix, a second PCR was run for roughly 6 to 11 cycles. Via MiXCR, TCRdb re-called the 5' RACE reads, giving one row per CDR3 protein. The sample records approximately 670,000 distinct CDR3 sequences, around 43% being singletons. Sequencing input: blood. The rearrangement links TRBV7-6 to TRBJ2-7; D not resolved. The source is a man older than 75 in good health. The DNA for the CDR3 is TGTGCCAGCAGCTTACACAGTCCTCCCTACGAGCAGTACTTC. This codes for CASSLHSPPYEQYF.